This T cell receptor beta chain was identified in a study of identical twins. Each donor was a healthy Caucasian. Between the trimmed V and J ends, which lost 4 bases and 0 bases, there was a span of 28 bases. CDR1 is SGHAT and CDR2 is FQNNGV in the germline V gene. The CDR3 length is 21 residues. Whole-study results and caveats: Less excess twin sharing appeared in beta out-of-frame sequences. Memory repertoires lacked the insertion deficit that abundant cord blood beta clonotypes showed. One should note that invariant MAIT and iNKT cells could partly confound zero-insertion analyses.

TCRdb reanalysed the 5' RACE reads using MiXCR and keeps one entry per CDR3 protein. The sample holds 1.5 million to 2 million distinct CDR3 sequences, 32% seen once. In regard to this clonotype: The antigen remains unidentified.

This clonotype was sampled from a newborn girl in good health. The chain couples TRBV11-2 to TRBJ1-5; possibly TRBD1 for D (5 bases). Sequenced input: cord blood. For the CDR3, the DNA is TGTGCCAGCAGCTCATTGGGTCGGAGAATAGCGGGACCCAATAGCAATCAGCCCCAGCATTTT. Its translation: CASSSLGRRIAGPNSNQPQHF.